The clone carrying this TCR beta chain was seen more than once but under ten times. Its antigen is not identified. A much bigger clone sits one base away, suggesting this may be a read error. Each CDR3 protein is one row after TCRdb ran MiXCR on the 5' RACE reads. The table has about 360,000 distinct CDR3 sequences, approximately 6% seen once; the top ten hold over 14%. This specimen comes from a study of T cells after yellow fever vaccination. Overall study findings and caveats: The secondary response peaked faster, at day 5 versus 15, but was weaker. Contaminating bulk clonotypes could be abundant in FACS-sorted repertoires.

J was trimmed by 3 bases and V by 4 bases; bases with no gene match: 4. There are 15 residues in the CDR3. The germline V gene encodes CDR1 SGHDN and CDR2 FVKESK. The material sequenced was PBMCs, taken 5 days after the yellow fever booster vaccination. The sequence derives from a man younger than 40 who received the YFV17D yellow fever vaccine. The chain carries TRBV14 and TRBJ2-1, with 9 bases aligning to TRBD2. As DNA, the CDR3 is TGTGCCAGCAGCCCCCGGACTAGCGTCTACAATGAGCAGTTCTTC. Its protein is CASSPRTSVYNEQFF.